These 2 T cell receptor beta chains came from one sample sequenced in a study of PD-L1 blockade in urothelial cancer. Profiling relied on immunoSEQ multiplex PCR, and the TCRdb table lists in-frame clones only, not all of them. The data show approximately 93,000 clones, approximately 82% seen once. Time point of the sample: peripheral blood 6 weeks after treatment start. The source material was PBMCs, sampled around atezolizumab (anti-PD-L1) treatment. The receptors shown here come from a man between 65 and 79 years old with urothelial cancer.

V and J are TRBV19 and TRBJ1-1, with TRBD1 as a possible D gene (5 bases). V lost 7 bases to trimming and J lost 6 bases, with 21 bases between them. CDR1 and CDR2 (germline): LNHDA, SQIVND (reference sequence). CDR3 size: 15 residues. The CDR3 reads CASTAESRGEPEAFF. CDR3 nucleotide sequence: TGTGCCAGTACGGCGGAGTCACGGGGGGAACCTGAAGCTTTCTTT.

The chain joins TRBV7-2 to TRBJ2-3; a weak D match, TRBD2 (6 bases). The germline CDR1 and CDR2 sequences are SGHTA and FQGNSA. There are 16 residues in the CDR3. Trimming took 1 base from V and 2 from J, leaving 13 bases between them. The CDR3 is CASSLESSAYTDTQYF. The CDR3 DNA reads as TGTGCCAGCAGCTTAGAGTCTAGCGCCTACACAGATACGCAGTATTTT.